Here is one T cell receptor (beta chain) with its context. Antigen specificity is unknown. The CDR3 runs to 13 residues. The germline V gene encodes CDR1 SGHRS and CDR2 YFSETQ. V gave up 5 bases and J gave up 8 bases, with 16 bases separating them. This sample was included in a study of vaccination and CD4 T cells after COVID-19. Overall study context: The makeup of the convalescents was six males and four females, two of them Hispanic.

Specified treatment: approximately 9-day PBMC culture with coronavirus spike peptide pools or control peptides (ViraFEST assay). Negative selection separated CD4+ T cells from roughly ten-day cultures. The Oncomine TCR Beta short-read assay sequenced DNA from cultured CD4+ T cells. The authors extracted genomic DNA from cultured CD4+ T cells. TCRdb passed the PCR reads through MiXCR, listing each CDR3 protein once. The sample comprises over 20,000 distinct CDR3 sequences, around two fifths of which are singletons, and around 12% rests with the top ten. The sequencing sample was made of CD4+ T cells from blood, cultured in vitro. The source of this sequence is a human donor who had recovered from COVID-19. The J gene is TRBJ1-2, the V gene TRBV5-1, with a possible D match to TRBD1 (5 bases). The CDR3 spells CASSQGRRGGYTF. The CDR3 DNA sequence: TGCGCCAGCAGTCAGGGAAGACGGGGAGGCTACACCTTC.